These 30 T cell receptor beta chains came from one sample sequenced in a study of blood T cell repertoires in COVID-19 (dated by TCRdb to about 2020). Library preparation used the immunoSEQ multiplex PCR assay. TCRdb took over this immuneACCESS table, retaining in-frame rearrangements with V and J assigned. Such tables are incomplete; in checked studies, under half of the missing clones stem from an unresolved V gene, and the remainder is unexplained. This sample has roughly 65,000 clones in its table, and over 65% of those were observed once. Roughly a quarter of the sample is held by the ten biggest clonotypes. Sequenced sample: peripheral blood. The receptors here all came from a human donor in a cohort sampled during active COVID-19.

This clone was detected a few times. The chain carries TRBV5-1 and TRBJ2-3, with D possibly being TRBD1 (7 bases). The germline CDR1 and CDR2 sequences are SGHRS and YFSETQ. With 4 bases removed from V and 2 bases from J, the gap between germline ends came to 14 bases. CDR3 size: 15 residues. CDR3 region: CASSGGTAPTDTQYF. As DNA, the CDR3 is TGCGCCAGCAGCGGGGGGACAGCGCCCACAGATACGCAGTATTTT.

The chain joins TRBV24-1 to TRBJ2-5; no definite D call. The CDR3 has 13 amino acids. CDR1 and CDR2 (germline): KGHDR, SFDVKD. V lost 2 bases and J 0 bases, leaving 3 bases between the germline ends. The CDR3 region is CATSDSYQETQYF. DNA for the CDR3: TGTGCCACCAGTGATTCGTACCAAGAGACCCAGTACTTC.

The chain has TRBV6-2 or TRBV6-3 and TRBJ2-1; TRBD2 agrees at 10 bases. With 2 bases clipped from V and 2 bases from J, the junction kept 3 bases outside the gene matches. Germline lookup yields CDR1 MNHEY and CDR2 SVGEGT. The CDR3 is made up of 16 amino acids. CDR3 sequence reads: CASSYGSGGAYNEQFF. CDR3 in DNA: TGTGCCAGCAGTTACGGAAGCGGGGGGGCCTACAATGAGCAGTTCTTC.

The chain employs TRBV7-9 and TRBJ2-7; D not certain. Trimming stripped 1 base from V and 6 bases from J, with 7 bases between. Looked up from germline, CDR1 is SEHNR and CDR2 is FQNEAQ (reference sequence). The CDR3 runs 12 residues. CDR3 protein: CASSLVHSEQYF. Written as DNA, the CDR3 is TGTGCCAGCAGCTTAGTTCATTCCGAGCAGTACTTC.

The CDR3: CASSVVLVGGELFF. Written as DNA, the CDR3 is TGTGCCAGCAGCGTAGTCCTAGTAGGCGGGGAGCTGTTTTTT. The V call is TRBV9, the J call TRBJ2-2, with D hard to call. The CDR3 covers 14 residues. Germline V lookup: CDR1 SGDLS, CDR2 YYNGEE. Trimming took off 0 bases at V and 7 bases at J, with 10 bases between the two ends.

This chain uses TRBV28 with TRBJ1-5, with 8 bases lining up with TRBD1. Germline CDR1 reads MDHEN; CDR2 reads SYDVKM. V was pared by 5 bases and J by 6 bases, with 9 bases of the junction left unmatched. This CDR3 is 15 amino acids long. The CDR3 region is CASSAPRGQVQPQHF. CDR3 nucleotide sequence: TGTGCCAGCAGTGCCCCCAGGGGGCAAGTTCAGCCCCAGCATTTT.

The chain links TRBV18 to TRBJ2-2; D may be TRBD2 (6 bases). Between the trimmed V and J ends, which lost 6 bases and 4 bases, there was a span of 27 bases. Germline V gene lookup returns CDR1 KGHSH and CDR2 LQKENI. This CDR3 contains 19 residues. The CDR3 reads CASSRLRLRGQRGTGELFF. The CDR3 region has the DNA TGTGCCAGCTCGAGGCTAAGACTGCGGGGCCAGCGCGGCACCGGGGAGCTGTTTTTT.

This chain joins TRBV10-3 and TRBJ2-1; 15 nucleotides line up with TRBD2. Germline assignment: CDR1 ENHRY and CDR2 SYGVKD. With 10 bases clipped from V and 7 bases from J, the junction kept 11 bases outside the gene matches. CDR3 size: 16 residues. CDR3 nucleotide sequence: TGTGCCACCTCACGGACTAGCGGGGGGGCCATGAATGAGCAGTTCTTC. Amino acids: CATSRTSGGAMNEQFF.

The chain recombines TRBV2 with TRBJ2-5, with D perhaps TRBD1 (6 bases). This CDR3 is built from 14 residues. Germline V gene lookup returns CDR1 SNHLY and CDR2 FYNNEI. Trimming took 6 bases from V and 2 from J, leaving 13 bases between them. The CDR3, as DNA: TGTGCCAGCAGGGCAGGGGCAGCTCAAGAGACCCAGTACTTC. Amino acid sequence: CASRAGAAQETQYF.

V and J are TRBV7-9 and TRBJ2-3; 8 nucleotides align to TRBD2. This CDR3 is built from 18 residues. The germline gives CDR1 SEHNR, CDR2 FQNEAQ (reference sequence). V was pared by 5 bases and J by 0 bases, with 13 bases of the junction left unmatched. The CDR3 here is CASSAPSGGATSTDTQYF. In DNA, the CDR3 is TGTGCCAGCAGCGCGCCCTCGGGGGGGGCAACTAGCACAGATACGCAGTATTTT.

This clone has more than one count but fewer than ten. The chain employs TRBV2 and TRBJ1-4; 8 bases match TRBD1. V dropped 7 bases and J dropped 4; count of bases not matched to a gene: 8. This CDR3 has 15 residues. Looked up from germline, CDR1 is SNHLY and CDR2 is FYNNEI. The CDR3 DNA follows: TGTGCCAGCAAGATCAGGGGGCGGAATAATGAAAAACTGTTTTTT. Its protein product is CASKIRGRNNEKLFF.

This chain connects TRBV19 to TRBJ2-1; 9 bases map to TRBD1. This CDR3 is 16 amino acids long. The V gene end was trimmed by 4 bases and the J gene end by 6 bases; junction bases not matched to a gene: 10. Germline V CDR1 and CDR2: LNHDA, SQIVND (reference sequence). In DNA form, the CDR3 reads TGTGCCAGTAGTAGGACCCCGGGACAGGGCGGCAATGAGCAGTTCTTC. Encoded protein: CASSRTPGQGGNEQFF.

This clone was counted ten times or more. This CDR3 is CASSLVAGWKYGYTF. The DNA of the CDR3 is TGTGCCAGCAGCTTAGTGGCAGGGTGGAAGTATGGCTACACCTTC. The chain links TRBV11-2 to TRBJ1-2; TRBD1 might be the D (5 bases). Germline loops: CDR1 SGHAT, CDR2 FQNNGV. V gave up 1 base and J gave up 5 bases, with 14 bases separating them. CDR3 length: 15 residues.

The chain is built from TRBV7-2 and TRBJ2-1; TRBD2 agrees at 11 bases. CDR1 SGHTA and CDR2 FQGNSA come from the germline V gene. The length of the CDR3 is 16 residues. The J segment lost 7 bases and the V segment lost 5 bases, leaving 10 bases of the junction unmatched. The CDR3 sequence: CASSQLAGGPGNEQFF. CDR3 in DNA: TGTGCCAGCAGCCAATTAGCGGGGGGGCCGGGTAATGAGCAGTTCTTC.

The chain carries TRBV7-2 and TRBJ1-2; 7 nucleotides agree with TRBD1. The J segment lost 2 bases and the V segment lost 5 bases, leaving 8 bases of the junction unmatched. Germline assignment: CDR1 SGHTA and CDR2 FQGNSA. This CDR3 spans 15 amino acids. CDR3 amino acids: CASSARQGVNYGYTF. The CDR3 nucleotides are TGTGCCAGCAGCGCCCGACAGGGAGTAAACTATGGCTACACCTTC. The whole variable domain, filled in from reference TRBV7-2 and TRBJ1-2, reads GAGVSQSPSNKVTEKGKDVELRCDPISGHTALYWYRQSLGQGLEFLIYFQGNSAPDKSGLPSDRFSAERTGGSVSTLTIQRTQQEDSAVYLCASSARQGVNYGYTFGSGTRLTVV.

The V gene is TRBV5-5, the J gene TRBJ1-2, with 10 positions matching TRBD1. With V trimmed by 4 bases and J by 3 bases, 6 bases remained unmatched. The CDR3 covers 15 residues. Germline assignment: CDR1 SGHKS and CDR2 YYEKEE (reference sequence). The DNA of the CDR3 is TGTGCCAGCAGCCCCACCGGGACAGGGGACTATGGCTACACCTTC. This encodes CASSPTGTGDYGYTF.

CDR3 nucleotide sequence: TGTGCCAGCAGCTTACAGGGGGCTCGGACAGATACGCAGTATTTT. Its translation: CASSLQGARTDTQYF. The chain is built from TRBV5-5 and TRBJ2-3; 9 bases are shared with TRBD1. With 2 bases clipped from V and 3 bases from J, the junction kept 4 bases outside the gene matches. The germline V gene has CDR1 SGHKS and CDR2 YYEKEE (reference sequence). This CDR3 spans 15 amino acids.

The chain couples TRBV5-4 to TRBJ2-7, with 8 bases aligning to TRBD2. The CDR3 is made up of 15 amino acids. Germline V gene sequence: CDR1 SGHNT, CDR2 YYREEE (reference sequence). After removal of 0 bases from V and 3 bases from J, the junction contained 5 bases not matched to a gene. DNA of the CDR3: TGTGCCAGCAGCTTGGACGGGACTAGGGGCTACGAGCAGTACTTC. Translation gives CASSLDGTRGYEQYF.

The chain couples TRBV3-1 (or the pseudogene TRBV3-2) to TRBJ1-5; D gene ambiguous. Germline lookup yields CDR1 LGHDT and CDR2 YNNKEL (reference sequence). The CDR3 is 13 residues long. V lost 4 bases and J lost 1, with 5 bases in between. CDR3 nucleotides: TGTGCCAGCAGCCGACAAAGCAATCAGCCCCAGCATTTT. It encodes CASSRQSNQPQHF.

This chain joins TRBV18 and TRBJ1-5; D possibly corresponds to TRBD1 (6 bases). Per germline, CDR1 KGHSH and CDR2 LQKENI. Trimming took off 6 bases at V and 4 bases at J, with 13 bases between the two ends. This CDR3 spans 14 amino acids. CDR3 sequence reads: CASSLRQANQPQHF. The CDR3 DNA follows: TGTGCCAGCTCGCTACGACAGGCTAATCAGCCCCAGCATTTT.

This clone has more than one count but fewer than ten. The rearrangement joins TRBV6-2 or TRBV6-3 to TRBJ2-2, with a weak D call TRBD1 (5 bases). CDR3 length: 17 residues. Germline values: CDR1 MNHEY, CDR2 SVGEGT. V lost 2 bases and J lost 4, with 17 bases in between. The CDR3, as DNA: TGTGCCAGCAGTTACAATCTTGCTGACAGATTCACCGGGGAGCTGTTTTTT. This codes for CASSYNLADRFTGELFF.

The chain links TRBV19 to TRBJ2-3; 9 positions agree with TRBD2. CDR1 is LNHDA and CDR2 is SQIVND in the germline V gene (reference sequence). The CDR3 is 14 residues long. V was pared by 8 bases and J by 2 bases, with 5 bases of the junction left unmatched. The DNA of the CDR3 is TGTGCCAGTCAAGCGGGGGGATACACAGATACGCAGTATTTT. Translating gives CASQAGGYTDTQYF.

The chain combines TRBV7-6 with TRBJ2-5; 9 bases fit TRBD2. The CDR3 runs 12 residues. The junction had 0 bases not matched to a gene; V was cut back by 5 bases and J by 5 bases. Germline V gene data show CDR1 as SGHVS and CDR2 as FNYEAQ. CDR3 residues: CASSGLAETQYF. The CDR3 DNA follows: TGTGCCAGCAGCGGACTAGCGGAGACCCAGTACTTC.

This clone was seen at least ten times. The chain combines TRBV5-4 with TRBJ2-1; 7 bases are a match to TRBD2. Unmatched junction bases numbered 4, after V lost 4 bases and J lost 0 bases. CDR1 is SGHNT and CDR2 is YYREEE in the germline V gene (reference sequence). The CDR3 loop spans 15 amino acids. The CDR3 region is CASSAGDLSYNEQFF. The DNA for the CDR3 is TGTGCCAGCAGCGCGGGGGACCTCTCCTACAATGAGCAGTTCTTC.

The chain employs TRBV5-4 and TRBJ2-6; no firm D call. Germline values: CDR1 SGHNT, CDR2 YYREEE (reference sequence). The CDR3 is made up of 15 amino acids. V gave up 0 bases and J gave up 0 bases, with 4 bases separating them. CDR3 in DNA: TGTGCCAGCAGCTTGGACAACTCTGGGGCCAACGTCCTGACTTTC. This translates into CASSLDNSGANVLTF. Full variable domain (outside the CDR3, taken from reference TRBV5-4 and TRBJ2-6): ETGVTQSPTHLIKTRGQQVTLRCSSQSGHNTVSWYQQALGQGPQFIFQYYREEENGRGNFPPRFSGLQFPNYSSELNVNALELDDSALYLCASSLDNSGANVLTFGAGSRLTVL.

This clone appeared once. The CDR3 spells CASVAGSIVGTQYF. CDR3 bases: TGTGCCAGCGTAGCCGGGTCCATAGTTGGGACCCAGTACTTC. The rearrangement joins TRBV2 to TRBJ2-5; no definite D call. Per the germline V gene, CDR1 is SNHLY and CDR2 is FYNNEI. The CDR3 is made up of 14 amino acids. V was clipped by 8 bases and J by 7 bases, with 20 bases between them.

This clone has only one observation. This rearrangement joins TRBV29-1 to TRBJ2-1, with 9 bases lining up with TRBD2. Germline CDR1 reads SQVTM; CDR2 reads ANQGSEA. The CDR3 totals 15 residues. The V gene end was trimmed by 3 bases and the J gene end by 4 bases; junction bases not matched to a gene: 7. This CDR3 is CSVEGGRARYNEQFF. The DNA for the CDR3 is TGCAGCGTTGAGGGCGGGAGGGCCAGGTACAATGAGCAGTTCTTC.

The chain joins TRBV29-1 to TRBJ1-4, with D unclear. CDR1 is SQVTM and CDR2 is ANQGSEA in the germline V gene. The V end lost 4 bases, the J end lost 4 bases, and 4 bases lay between the germline ends. The CDR3 covers 11 residues. The CDR3 region is CSVAYNEKLFF. In DNA form, the CDR3 reads TGCAGCGTTGCGTATAATGAAAAACTGTTTTTT.

The CDR3 reads CASRLDRVVGNTIYF. DNA of the CDR3: TGTGCCAGCAGACTGGACAGGGTAGTCGGAAACACCATATATTTT. The chain has TRBV7-2 and TRBJ1-3; 8 nucleotides agree with TRBD1. The CDR3 has 15 amino acids. Germline V CDR1 and CDR2: SGHTA, FQGNSA. Losses at the gene ends were 6 bases for V and 4 bases for J; bases not matched to a gene: 8.

The chain couples TRBV6-5 to TRBJ2-2; tentatively, D is TRBD2 (6 bases). The germline V and J ends were trimmed by 6 bases and 5 bases, with 10 bases remaining between them. CDR1 is MNHEY and CDR2 is SVGAGI in the germline V gene. This CDR3 is built from 13 residues. Here the CDR3 reads CASRRRETGELFF. Written as DNA, the CDR3 is TGTGCCAGCAGGAGGAGGGAAACCGGGGAGCTGTTTTTT.